This TCR beta chain was recorded in a study of blood T cell repertoires in COVID-19. Profiled with immunoSEQ multiplex PCR; TCRdb holds only in-frame clones, not every one. The sample includes some 46,000 clones, approximately 85% of them seen just once. This clone was seen more than once but under ten times. CDR1 MNHEY and CDR2 SMNVEV come from the germline V gene (reference sequence). There are 14 residues in the CDR3. The ends were cut back, 5 bases at V and 7 bases at J, with 18 bases in the middle. The chain has TRBV27 and TRBJ2-7; tentative D call: TRBD1 (5 bases). The sequencing sample was made of peripheral blood. The clonotype comes from an elderly woman with COVID-19, enrolled during active disease. In DNA form, the CDR3 reads TGTGCCAGCAGTGCGGACCCCAGGGTAGGAGAGCAGTACTTC. It is translated as CASSADPRVGEQYF.